Listed below are T cell receptor beta chains from one sample, sequenced in a study of cytomegalovirus exposure and HLA in healthy donors. Assay used: immunoSEQ multiplex PCR; TCRdb lists only in-frame clones, some missing. The sample records tens of thousands of clones, roughly 81% being singletons. Sequencing input: PBMCs. These receptors came from a woman aged 25 to 45 in good health and CMV-seronegative. CDR3s include the opening cysteine and the closing phenylalanine or tryptophan. A D gene is named only where the DNA matches it firmly. A row's size may be missing; if present it is once, few, many or a size class.

v_call	j_call	clone_size	d_call	cdr3_aa	cdr3_nt
TRBV25-1	TRBJ1-1	.	.	CASRQQNTEAFF	TGTGCCAGCCGCCAACAGAACACTGAAGCTTTCTTT
TRBV7-3	TRBJ2-2	.	.	CASSRGGVGRVTGELFF	TGTGCCAGCAGCCGAGGGGGGGTGGGCAGGGTGACCGGGGAGCTGTTTTTT
TRBV7-9	TRBJ1-1	.	.	CASSLKGTEAFF	TGTGCCAGCAGCTTAAAGGGGACTGAAGCTTTCTTT
TRBV30	TRBJ1-2	.	.	CAWSPRTNYGYTF	TGTGCCTGGAGTCCCAGAACTAACTATGGCTACACCTTC
TRBV5-6	TRBJ1-1	once	.	CASSVGGLGTEAFF	TGTGCCAGCAGCGTAGGAGGTTTGGGCACTGAAGCTTTCTTT
TRBV6-6	TRBJ1-3	.	.	CAIILRTAVSGNTIYF	TGTGCCATCATACTACGGACAGCAGTTTCTGGAAACACCATATATTTT
TRBV7-2	TRBJ2-2	.	TRBD2	CASSLTAGVATGELFF	TGTGCCAGCAGCTTAACAGCGGGAGTTGCCACCGGGGAGCTGTTTTTT
TRBV11-1	TRBJ2-1	.	.	CASSQEDRHNEQFF	TGTGCCAGCAGTCAAGAGGACAGACACAATGAGCAGTTCTTC
TRBV27	TRBJ2-3	.	TRBD2	CASKRLAPTDTQYF	TGTGCCAGCAAAAGACTAGCCCCCACAGATACGCAGTATTTT
TRBV10-3	TRBJ1-1	.	.	CATGGGGELNTEAFF	TGTGCCACGGGGGGAGGGGGTGAATTGAACACTGAAGCTTTCTTT
TRBV9	TRBJ2-2	.	.	CASSVLGENTGELFF	TGTGCCAGCAGCGTACTCGGGGAGAACACCGGGGAGCTGTTTTTT
TRBV6-1	TRBJ1-2	few	TRBD1	CASSESGGGVWSYGYTF	TGTGCCAGCAGTGAATCTGGAGGGGGCGTCTGGAGCTATGGCTACACCTTC
TRBV28	TRBJ1-6	.	TRBD1	CASSSRPGQVFNSPLHF	TGTGCCAGCAGTTCCAGACCGGGACAGGTCTTTAATTCACCCCTCCACTTT
TRBV19	TRBJ1-2	.	.	CASNQIDRHASYTF	TGTGCCAGCAACCAAATAGACAGGCACGCGAGCTACACCTTC
TRBV2	TRBJ1-1	.	TRBD1	CASSWDSPMNTEAFF	TGTGCCAGCAGTTGGGACAGCCCGATGAACACTGAAGCTTTCTTT
TRBV11-2	TRBJ2-1	.	TRBD1	CASSSDRGNEQFF	TGTGCCAGCAGCTCCGACAGGGGAAATGAGCAGTTCTTC
TRBV30	TRBJ1-1	.	.	CAWNREGRGTEAFF	TGTGCCTGGAATAGGGAAGGGAGGGGCACTGAAGCTTTCTTT
TRBV9	TRBJ2-2	.	.	CASSVGRGTGELFF	TGTGCCAGCTCCGTCGGCAGGGGCACCGGGGAGCTGTTTTTT
TRBV29-1	TRBJ2-1	.	.	CSARTPSSYNEQFF	TGCAGCGCCCGGACTCCTTCCTCCTACAATGAGCAGTTCTTC
TRBV27	TRBJ2-1	.	.	CASSLGGSGSYNEQFF	TGTGCCAGCAGTTTAGGAGGGTCCGGGTCCTACAATGAGCAGTTCTTC
TRBV6-1	TRBJ1-5	.	TRBD1	CASRLTGDQPQHF	TGTGCCAGCAGACTGACAGGGGACCAGCCCCAGCATTTT
TRBV10-3	TRBJ2-2	.	.	CATGQTNTGELFF	TGTGCCACCGGACAGACGAACACCGGGGAGCTGTTTTTT
TRBV7-9	TRBJ2-5	.	TRBD2	CASSPYGAGGPETQYF	TGTGCCAGCAGCCCCTACGGAGCGGGAGGGCCGGAGACCCAGTACTTC
TRBV21-1	TRBJ2-5	.	.	CASSKVWRYQETQYF	TGTGCCAGCAGCAAAGTCTGGCGGTACCAAGAGACCCAGTACTTC
TRBV5-1	TRBJ2-3	.	.	CASSNRGDTQYF	TGCGCCAGCAGCAATCGCGGAGATACGCAGTATTTT
TRBV27	TRBJ2-3	.	TRBD2	CASSAGLAGPDTQYF	TGTGCCAGCAGTGCGGGACTAGCGGGACCAGATACGCAGTATTTT
TRBV29-1	TRBJ2-3	.	TRBD1	CSVDHPGGRGTDTQYF	TGCAGCGTTGATCACCCAGGGGGCAGAGGCACAGATACGCAGTATTTT
TRBV5-6	TRBJ1-1	.	TRBD1	CASSPDRGRNTEAFF	TGTGCCAGCAGCCCAGACAGGGGTCGAAACACTGAAGCTTTCTTT
TRBV6-6	TRBJ2-7	.	TRBD1	CASHTGGAYEQYF	TGTGCCAGTCATACAGGGGGCGCGTACGAGCAGTACTTC
TRBV5-1	TRBJ2-5	.	TRBD1	CASSLGQGGWETQYF	TGCGCCAGCAGCTTAGGACAGGGAGGTTGGGAGACCCAGTACTTC
TRBV5-6	TRBJ1-6	few	.	CASSTGIEGNSPLHF	TGTGCCAGCAGCACGGGGATTGAGGGAAATTCACCCCTCCACTTT
TRBV5-1	TRBJ1-2	once	.	CASSLAAAGASYGYTF	TGCGCCAGCAGCTTGGCCGCCGCGGGCGCCTCCTATGGCTACACCTTC
TRBV2	TRBJ2-2	.	TRBD2	CASSTGLAGVGSGELFF	TGTGCCAGCAGTACGGGACTAGCGGGAGTAGGATCCGGGGAGCTGTTTTTT
TRBV4-2	TRBJ2-1	.	TRBD2	CASSQEGTSGTQQFF	TGTGCCAGCAGCCAAGAGGGAACTAGCGGGACTCAGCAGTTCTTC
TRBV30	TRBJ1-5	.	.	CAWSSGLNQPQHF	TGTGCCTGGAGTTCAGGGCTCAATCAGCCCCAGCATTTT
TRBV7-3	TRBJ2-1	.	TRBD2	CASSQLRPIAGGYYNEQFF	TGTGCCAGCAGCCAACTCAGGCCGATAGCGGGAGGGTACTACAATGAGCAGTTCTTC
TRBV6-5	TRBJ2-7	.	.	CASRSRPGQAYEQYF	TGTGCCAGCAGATCCCGTCCGGGACAAGCCTACGAGCAGTACTTC
TRBV20-1	TRBJ1-1	few	.	CSAWRGTEAFF	TGCAGTGCCTGGCGAGGCACTGAAGCTTTCTTT
TRBV13	TRBJ1-1	.	.	CASSPGGNTEAFF	TGTGCCAGCAGCCCGGGTGGAAACACTGAAGCTTTCTTT
TRBV9	TRBJ2-1	.	TRBD2	CASSVGGLAVNEQFF	TGTGCCAGCAGCGTAGGGGGACTAGCGGTCAATGAGCAGTTCTTC
TRBV9	TRBJ2-5	.	.	CASSVEEGRKTQYF	TGTGCCAGCAGCGTAGAGGAGGGAAGGAAGACCCAGTACTTC
TRBV6-1	TRBJ2-2	.	.	CASSEATGYEVAGELFF	TGTGCCAGCAGTGAAGCGACGGGTTATGAGGTAGCCGGGGAGCTGTTTTTT
TRBV9	TRBJ2-2	.	.	CASSTTGKNTGELFF	TGTGCCAGCAGCACCACCGGGAAAAACACCGGGGAGCTGTTTTTT
TRBV19	TRBJ2-1	.	.	CASLGPLGANKQFF	TGTGCCAGCCTAGGACCGCTGGGGGCAAATAAGCAGTTCTTC
TRBV28	TRBJ2-3	.	TRBD2	CASSPSGSTTDTQYF	TGTGCCAGCAGTCCTAGCGGGAGTACCACAGATACGCAGTATTTT
TRBV7-3	TRBJ2-1	.	.	CASSLTGSGNEQFF	TGTGCCAGCAGCTTAACGGGGAGTGGAAATGAGCAGTTCTTC
TRBV7-8	TRBJ2-4	.	.	CASSPSETSIQYF	TGTGCCAGCAGCCCCTCTGAAACTAGCATTCAGTACTTC
TRBV7-9	TRBJ2-5	.	.	CASSLGLATETQYF	TGTGCCAGCAGCTTAGGGCTAGCCACAGAGACCCAGTACTTC
TRBV5-5	TRBJ2-7	.	TRBD1	CASSFLEGQGAREQYF	TGTGCCAGCAGCTTTCTAGAGGGACAGGGGGCGCGCGAGCAGTACTTC
TRBV28	TRBJ1-2	.	.	CASSLKGVPYGYTF	TGTGCCAGCAGTTTAAAGGGGGTCCCCTATGGCTACACCTTC